A selection of T cell receptor beta chains follows, all from one sample in a study of T cell changes during pregnancy in multiple sclerosis. Assay: immunoSEQ multiplex PCR; the TCRdb copy retains only in-frame clones and omits some. The sample lists 40,000 to 50,000 clones, roughly 93% seen once, with 3.9% in the top ten. Specimen: CD8+ T cells from peripheral blood mononuclear cells, collected after pregnancy. These receptors came from a female donor with multiple sclerosis, enrolled in a pregnancy study. CDR3s include the opening cysteine and the closing phenylalanine or tryptophan. The D gene is left open where the match is weak. The size entry is marked missing in some rows and otherwise reads once, few, many or a size class.

TRBJ1-1 | - | TRBV9 | - | CASSTHREGNTEAFF | TGTGCCAGCAGCACCCACAGGGAAGGGAACACTGAAGCTTTCTTT
TRBJ2-1 | - | TRBV7-9 | - | CASSLVLGDEQFF | TGTGCCAGCAGCTTAGTTCTCGGGGATGAGCAGTTCTTC
TRBJ1-1 | - | TRBV19 | - | CASSINGWGQIENTEAFF | TGTGCCAGTAGTATTAATGGGTGGGGACAAATCGAGAACACTGAAGCTTTCTTT
TRBJ1-5 | - | TRBV29-1 | TRBD1 | CSVGDRDQPQHF | TGCAGCGTTGGGGACAGAGATCAGCCCCAGCATTTT
TRBJ1-1 | few | TRBV7-9 | - | CASSDLPGRGMNTEAFF | TGTGCCAGCAGCGACTTACCGGGGCGGGGGATGAACACTGAAGCTTTCTTT
TRBJ2-1 | - | TRBV9 | TRBD2 | CASSAFQWTSGENEQFF | TGTGCCAGCAGCGCCTTCCAATGGACTAGCGGGGAAAATGAGCAGTTCTTC
TRBJ2-7 | - | TRBV28 | TRBD2 | CASSLELAGSSYEQYF | TGTGCCAGCAGTTTAGAGCTAGCGGGGTCCTCCTACGAGCAGTACTTC
TRBJ2-1 | - | TRBV6-5 | - | CASSYGGGYNEQFF | TGTGCCAGCAGTTACGGGGGAGGATACAATGAGCAGTTCTTC
TRBJ1-1 | - | TRBV5-1 | TRBD1 | CASSLAWTGAEAFF | TGCGCCAGCAGCTTGGCGTGGACAGGGGCTGAAGCTTTCTTT
TRBJ1-4 | - | TRBV2 | TRBD1 | CASSEETGTSEKLFF | TGTGCCAGCAGTGAAGAGACAGGGACGAGTGAAAAACTGTTTTTT
TRBJ2-3 | - | TRBV2 | TRBD2 | CASEASGFTDTQYF | TGTGCCAGCGAGGCTAGCGGGTTCACAGATACGCAGTATTTT
TRBJ1-1 | - | TRBV13 | - | CASSLGGGDEAFF | TGTGCCAGCAGCTTAGGGGGGGGAGATGAAGCTTTCTTT
TRBJ1-1 | - | TRBV30 | - | CAWKTGWDTEAFF | TGTGCCTGGAAGACAGGCTGGGACACTGAAGCTTTCTTT
TRBJ2-7 | - | TRBV2 | TRBD1 | CATRPGQGGSYEQYF | TGTGCCACCCGCCCCGGACAGGGGGGTTCCTACGAGCAGTACTTC
TRBJ1-5 | - | TRBV19 | TRBD1 | CASSIGQGRQPQHF | TGTGCCAGTAGTATCGGACAGGGACGGCAGCCCCAGCATTTT
TRBJ2-1 | once | TRBV15 | TRBD2 | CATSRGLAVLQGNEQFF | TGTGCCACCAGCAGAGGACTAGCGGTCCTACAGGGCAATGAGCAGTTCTTC
TRBJ2-5 | - | TRBV29-1 | - | CSVDEYGGHETQYF | TGCAGCGTTGATGAATATGGGGGCCACGAGACCCAGTACTTC
TRBJ1-3 | - | TRBV19 | - | CASTYPRYGDTIYF | TGTGCCAGTACCTACCCACGTTATGGAGACACCATATATTTT
TRBJ2-1 | - | TRBV4-3 | - | CASSLGQGRDNEQFF | TGCGCCAGCAGCCTGGGGCAGGGGAGGGACAATGAGCAGTTCTTC
TRBJ2-7 | - | TRBV10-3 | TRBD2 | CAISELGLAGVEQYF | TGTGCCATCAGTGAGTTGGGACTAGCGGGGGTAGAGCAGTACTTC
TRBJ2-7 | - | TRBV27 | - | CASSFTGYEQYF | TGTGCCAGCAGTTTTACAGGGTACGAGCAGTACTTC
TRBJ1-1 | - | TRBV27 | - | CASSLSGGMNTEAFF | TGTGCCAGCAGTTTATCGGGGGGAATGAACACTGAAGCTTTCTTT
TRBJ1-3 | - | TRBV9 | - | CASSVSGQSSGNTIYF | TGTGCCAGCAGCGTCTCAGGGCAGAGCTCTGGAAACACCATATATTTT
TRBJ1-1 | - | TRBV7-9 | - | CASSPGSIKEAFF | TGTGCCAGCAGCCCCGGGTCTATTAAAGAAGCTTTCTTT
TRBJ2-3 | - | TRBV7-3 | TRBD2 | CASSLASGGTPSTDTQYF | TGTGCCAGCAGCCTCGCTAGCGGGGGAACACCTAGCACAGATACGCAGTATTTT
TRBJ2-7 | - | TRBV27 | TRBD1 | CASSLRQGSHEQYF | TGTGCCAGCAGTTTAAGACAGGGAAGCCACGAGCAGTACTTC
TRBJ2-7 | - | TRBV5-1 | TRBD1 | CASSSGQGPFAYEQYF | TGCGCCAGCAGCTCTGGACAGGGCCCTTTTGCCTACGAGCAGTACTTC
TRBJ1-1 | - | TRBV10-3 | TRBD1 | CAVRTGSENTEAFF | TGTGCCGTAAGGACAGGGTCAGAGAACACTGAAGCTTTCTTT
TRBJ2-1 | once | TRBV5-4 | TRBD1 | CASSSWDRDNEQFF | TGTGCCAGCAGCTCATGGGACAGGGACAATGAGCAGTTCTTC
TRBJ2-3 | - | TRBV27 | - | CASSLSAGSDTQYF | TGTGCCAGCAGTTTATCGGCAGGGTCAGATACGCAGTATTTT
TRBJ1-1 | - | TRBV7-9 | TRBD1 | CASSPRGDTEAFF | TGTGCCAGCAGTCCCAGGGGGGACACTGAAGCTTTCTTT
TRBJ2-7 | - | TRBV28 | TRBD2 | CASSIPPAGGPVDRWDEQYF | TGTGCCAGCAGCATACCCCCAGCGGGAGGGCCAGTCGATAGGTGGGACGAGCAGTACTTC
TRBJ2-5 | - | TRBV2 | - | CASSEEAGARGETQYF | TGTGCCAGCAGTGAAGAGGCGGGGGCCCGGGGAGAGACCCAGTACTTC
TRBJ2-3 | - | TRBV9 | TRBD2 | CASSLFSGASMDTQYF | TGTGCCAGCAGCCTCTTTAGCGGGGCGTCGATGGATACGCAGTATTTT
TRBJ1-1 | - | TRBV27 | TRBD1 | CASSLNAGGNTEAFF | TGTGCCAGCAGCTTAAACGCAGGGGGGAACACTGAAGCTTTCTTT
TRBJ2-7 | - | TRBV19 | - | CASSIRGGWGEQYF | TGTGCCAGTAGTATAAGGGGGGGTTGGGGCGAGCAGTACTTC
TRBJ2-7 | - | TRBV6-1 | - | CASSEAYKGAYEQYF | TGTGCCAGCAGTGAAGCGTATAAGGGGGCCTACGAGCAGTACTTC
TRBJ2-1 | - | TRBV13 | TRBD1 | CASSSLGQGRNEQFF | TGTGCCAGCAGCTCCCTAGGACAGGGGCGGAATGAGCAGTTCTTC
TRBJ1-4 | - | TRBV5-5 | - | CASSLVAANEKLFF | TGTGCCAGCAGCTTGGTAGCTGCGAATGAAAAACTGTTTTTT
TRBJ2-7 | - | TRBV11-2 | - | CASSPTGSSYEQYF | TGTGCCAGCAGCCCCACAGGTTCCTCCTACGAGCAGTACTTC
TRBJ1-1 | once | TRBV7-3 | - | CASSLVQGGKAFF | TGTGCCAGCAGCCTCGTACAGGGCGGAAAAGCTTTCTTT
TRBJ2-5 | - | TRBV10-1 | TRBD1 | CASSEDRGKVETQYF | TGCGCCAGCAGTGAGGACAGGGGGAAGGTAGAGACCCAGTACTTC
TRBJ1-3 | - | TRBV27 | TRBD1 | CASSITAGGYGNTIYF | TGTGCCAGCAGTATCACTGCAGGGGGCTATGGAAACACCATATATTTT
TRBJ1-1 | - | TRBV10-1 | TRBD1 | CASSDSLGRGRTEAFF | TGCGCCAGCAGTGACTCCCTAGGTAGGGGGCGCACTGAAGCTTTCTTT
TRBJ1-1 | - | TRBV9 | - | CASSVEGRNTEAFF | TGTGCCAGCAGCGTAGAAGGGAGGAACACTGAAGCTTTCTTT
TRBJ2-1 | - | TRBV7-9 | TRBD2 | CASSLAGGAGGPSDEQFF | TGTGCCAGCAGCTTAGCCGGGGGAGCGGGGGGCCCCTCCGATGAGCAGTTCTTC
TRBJ2-3 | - | TRBV19 | TRBD2 | CASSLTGTRADTQYF | TGTGCCAGTAGCCTTACAGGGACTAGAGCAGATACGCAGTATTTT
TRBJ1-2 | - | TRBV27 | - | CASSSIPTGLYGYTF | TGTGCCAGCAGTAGCATCCCGACAGGCCTCTATGGCTACACCTTC
TRBJ2-1 | - | TRBV27 | - | CASSFLDEQFF | TGTGCCAGCAGTTTCCTAGATGAGCAGTTCTTC
TRBJ2-5 | - | TRBV6-5 | TRBD1 | CASSSGQGGKTQYF | TGTGCCAGCAGCTCGGGACAGGGTGGAAAGACCCAGTACTTC
TRBJ2-2 | - | TRBV5-4 | - | CASSLDRTGELFF | TGTGCCAGCAGCTTAGACAGGACCGGGGAGCTGTTTTTT
TRBJ2-5 | - | TRBV4-1 | - | CASSQGSAGETQYF | TGCGCCAGCAGCCAGGGATCCGCGGGAGAGACCCAGTACTTC
TRBJ2-7 | - | TRBV4-1 | - | CASSQDRQYEQYF | TGCGCCAGCAGCCAGGACCGACAGTACGAGCAGTACTTC
TRBJ2-7 | - | TRBV9 | TRBD1 | CASSPRQGDEQYF | TGTGCCAGCAGCCCCCGACAGGGAGACGAGCAGTACTTC
TRBJ2-2 | - | TRBV9 | - | CASSEQGSRELFF | TGTGCCAGCAGTGAACAGGGAAGCCGGGAGCTGTTTTTT